These 6 T cell receptor beta chains were all obtained from the same sample, sequenced in a study of cytomegalovirus exposure and HLA in healthy donors. PCR primers comprised 60 Vbeta and 13 Jbeta primers. The assay was immunoSEQ multiplex PCR, and TCRdb's table has in-frame clones only and misses some. The top ten hold 1.8% of the sample, which has around 120,000 clones, roughly 77% seen once. Sequenced material: PBMCs. These receptors originate from a man younger than 35 in good health and CMV-seronegative.

This clone showed up just a few times. The chain links TRBV7-9 to TRBJ2-3; D might be TRBD1 (7 bases). The CDR3 extends over 14 amino acids. CDR1 and CDR2 from the germline V gene are SEHNR and FQNEAQ (reference sequence). The V end was cut by 6 bases, the J end by 3 bases, with 13 bases between. This CDR3 reads CASSETGTTDTQYF. CDR3 DNA: TGTGCCAGCAGTGAGACAGGGACTACAGATACGCAGTATTTT.

J is TRBJ2-7 and V is TRBV23-1; 7 bases are shared with TRBD1. TRBV23-1 qualifies as an ORF whose function is uncertain. After removal of 6 bases from V and 0 bases from J, the junction contained 5 bases not matched to a gene. The CDR3 is made up of 14 amino acids. The DNA for the CDR3 is TGCGCCAGCAGCCATCGGGACAGCTCCTACGAGCAGTACTTC. Protein: CASSHRDSSYEQYF.

This chain joins TRBV7-9 and TRBJ1-4, with D perhaps TRBD1 (6 bases). CDR1 is SEHNR and CDR2 is FQNEAQ in the germline V gene (reference sequence). Trimming stripped 10 bases from V and 0 bases from J, with 9 bases between. This CDR3 region has 13 residues. The CDR3 coding sequence is TGTGCCACGGACAGTGCAACTAATGAAAAACTGTTTTTT. Protein sequence: CATDSATNEKLFF.

CDR3 nucleotide sequence: TGCGCCAGCAGCCAGGTCACAGGGGGCGCCTACAATGAGCAGTTCTTC. Translating gives CASSQVTGGAYNEQFF. The genes are TRBV4-1 and TRBJ2-1; 9 positions agree with TRBD1. Per the germline V gene, CDR1 is MGHRA and CDR2 is YSYEKL. The CDR3 covers 16 residues. The V segment lost 3 bases and the J segment 2 bases; nucleotides outside the gene matches: 5.

This clone was observed a handful of times. This rearrangement joins TRBV21-1 to TRBJ2-2; the DNA was not compared with TRBD2, the D call given in the table. TRBV21-1 is tagged as a pseudogene. This CDR3 has 18 residues. The CDR3 DNA reads as TGTGCCAGCAGCGCAAGCAGAGAACTAGCGGGGGGCACCGGGGAGCTGTTTTTT. Translation gives CASSASRELAGGTGELFF.

The CDR3 DNA reads TGCGCCAGCAGCAGAAAGACAGAAGAGACCCAGTACTTC. It is translated as CASSRKTEETQYF. V is TRBV5-1 and J is TRBJ2-5; possible D gene TRBD1, 5 bases. CDR3 length: 13 residues. V lost 4 bases, J lost 3 bases, and 10 bases lay in between. CDR1 is SGHRS and CDR2 is YFSETQ in the germline V gene.